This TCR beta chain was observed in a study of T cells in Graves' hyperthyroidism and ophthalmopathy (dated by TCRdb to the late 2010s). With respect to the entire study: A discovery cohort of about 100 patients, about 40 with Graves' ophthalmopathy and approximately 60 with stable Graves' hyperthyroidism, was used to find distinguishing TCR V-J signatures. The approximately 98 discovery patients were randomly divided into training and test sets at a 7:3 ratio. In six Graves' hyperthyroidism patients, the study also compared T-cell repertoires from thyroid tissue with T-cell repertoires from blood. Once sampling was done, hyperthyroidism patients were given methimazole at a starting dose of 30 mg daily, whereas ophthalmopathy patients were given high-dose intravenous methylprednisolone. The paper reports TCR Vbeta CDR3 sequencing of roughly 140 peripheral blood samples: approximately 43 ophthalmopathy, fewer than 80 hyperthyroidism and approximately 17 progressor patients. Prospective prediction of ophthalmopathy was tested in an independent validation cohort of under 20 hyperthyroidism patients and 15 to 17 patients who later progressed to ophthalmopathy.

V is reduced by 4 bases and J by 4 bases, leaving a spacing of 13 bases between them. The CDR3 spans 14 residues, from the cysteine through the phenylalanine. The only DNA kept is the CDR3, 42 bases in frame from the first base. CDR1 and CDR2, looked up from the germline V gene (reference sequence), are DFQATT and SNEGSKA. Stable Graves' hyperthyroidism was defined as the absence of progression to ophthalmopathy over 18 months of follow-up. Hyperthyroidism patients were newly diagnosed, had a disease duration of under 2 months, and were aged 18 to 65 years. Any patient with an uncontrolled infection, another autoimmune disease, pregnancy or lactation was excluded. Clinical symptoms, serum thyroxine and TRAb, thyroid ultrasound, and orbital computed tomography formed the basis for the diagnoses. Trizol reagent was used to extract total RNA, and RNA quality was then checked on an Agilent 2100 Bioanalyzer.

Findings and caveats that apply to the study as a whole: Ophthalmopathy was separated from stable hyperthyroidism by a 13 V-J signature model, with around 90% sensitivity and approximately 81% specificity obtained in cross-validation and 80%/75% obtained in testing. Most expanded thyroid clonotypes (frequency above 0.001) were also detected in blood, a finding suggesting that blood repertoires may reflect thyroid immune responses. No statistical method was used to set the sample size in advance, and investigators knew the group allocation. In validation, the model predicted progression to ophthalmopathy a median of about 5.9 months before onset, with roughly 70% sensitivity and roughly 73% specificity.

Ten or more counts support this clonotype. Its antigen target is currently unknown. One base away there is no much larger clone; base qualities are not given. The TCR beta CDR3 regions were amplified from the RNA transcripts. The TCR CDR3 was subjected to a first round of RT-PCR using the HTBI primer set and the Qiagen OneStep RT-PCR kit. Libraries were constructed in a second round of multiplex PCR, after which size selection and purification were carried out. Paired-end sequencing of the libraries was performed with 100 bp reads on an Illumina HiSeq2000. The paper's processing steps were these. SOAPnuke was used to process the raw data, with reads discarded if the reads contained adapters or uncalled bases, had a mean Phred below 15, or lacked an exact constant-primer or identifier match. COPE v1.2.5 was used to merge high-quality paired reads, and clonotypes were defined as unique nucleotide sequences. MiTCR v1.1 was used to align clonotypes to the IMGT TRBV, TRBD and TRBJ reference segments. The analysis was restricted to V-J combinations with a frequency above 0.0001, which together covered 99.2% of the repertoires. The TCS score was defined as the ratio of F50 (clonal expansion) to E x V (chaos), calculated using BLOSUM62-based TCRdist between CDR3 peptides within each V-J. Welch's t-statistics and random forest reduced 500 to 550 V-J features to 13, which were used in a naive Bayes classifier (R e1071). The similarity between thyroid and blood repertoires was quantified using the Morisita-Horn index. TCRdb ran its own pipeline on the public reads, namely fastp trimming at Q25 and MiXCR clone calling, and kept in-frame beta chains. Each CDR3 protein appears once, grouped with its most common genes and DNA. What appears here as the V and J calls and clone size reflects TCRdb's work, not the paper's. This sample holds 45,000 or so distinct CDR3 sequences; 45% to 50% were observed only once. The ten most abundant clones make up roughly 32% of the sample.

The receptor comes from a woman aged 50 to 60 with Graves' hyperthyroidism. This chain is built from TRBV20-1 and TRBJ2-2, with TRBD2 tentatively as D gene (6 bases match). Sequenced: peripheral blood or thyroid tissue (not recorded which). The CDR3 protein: CSATPGLFTGELFF. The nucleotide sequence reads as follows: TGCAGTGCTACACCGGGACTCTTCACCGGGGAGCTGTTTTTT.